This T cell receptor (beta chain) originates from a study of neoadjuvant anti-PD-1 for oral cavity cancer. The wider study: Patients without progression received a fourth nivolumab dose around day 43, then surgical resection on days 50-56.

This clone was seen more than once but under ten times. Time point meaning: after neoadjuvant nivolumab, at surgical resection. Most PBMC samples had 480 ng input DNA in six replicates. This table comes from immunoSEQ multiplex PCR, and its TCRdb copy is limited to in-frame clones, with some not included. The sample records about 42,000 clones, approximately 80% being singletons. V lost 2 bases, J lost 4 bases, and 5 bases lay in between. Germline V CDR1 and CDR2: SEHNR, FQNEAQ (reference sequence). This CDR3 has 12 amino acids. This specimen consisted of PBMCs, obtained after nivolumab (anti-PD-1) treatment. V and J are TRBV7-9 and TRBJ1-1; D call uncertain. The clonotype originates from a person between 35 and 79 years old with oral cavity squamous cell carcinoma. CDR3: CASSLRVTEAFF. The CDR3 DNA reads TGTGCCAGCAGCTTACGGGTCACTGAAGCTTTCTTT.